The entry below describes one T cell receptor (beta chain). The antigen remains unidentified. Given the absence of the conserved phenylalanine or tryptophan at the CDR3 end, a read error is likely. Each CDR3 protein gets one entry after TCRdb re-called the reads with MiXCR. This repertoire shows approximately 1,000,000 distinct CDR3 sequences, about a third found once; its top ten account for over 11%. This sample stems from a study of T cell repertoires in cytomegalovirus infection. Study background: HLA-B-restricted CMV epitopes that are well studied were used alongside recently identified HLA-C-restricted ones. Public TCR beta signatures provided an indication of both CMV infection and a matching HLA type. Study-wide findings and caveats: In two of eight donors, the top clonotype was HLA-C-restricted CMV-specific. Carriers of CMV and the relevant HLA type were discriminated by public TCR beta frequency.

This TCR was recovered from a human donor in good health (CMV status not recorded). Some clones in this sample may be carry-over from other donors' samples. Sequenced material: cultured CD8+ T cells from PBMCs, taken from culture after CMV antigen stimulation.

For the CDR3, the DNA is TGTGCCAGCGCCCAGGGTTTGCCTGAAGCTTTCATT. Amino acid sequence: CASAQGLPEAFI. The chain recombines TRBV7-9 with TRBJ1-1, with a weak D call TRBD1 (5 bases). The CDR3 has 12 residues. Looked up from germline, CDR1 is SEHNR and CDR2 is FQNEAQ (reference sequence). Trimming cost V 8 bases and J 6 bases, with 13 bases left between them.